These T cell receptor beta chains were read from a single sample in a study of blood T cell repertoires in COVID-19. Profiling relied on immunoSEQ multiplex PCR, and the TCRdb table lists in-frame clones only, not all of them. This sample carries about 140,000 clones, under 90% of them seen once, and the ten largest clones take 8% to 10%. The sequenced sample consisted of peripheral blood. These receptors came from an elderly woman in a cohort sampled during active or convalescent COVID-19. Both conserved end residues are part of each CDR3. D genes are given only for firm matches. The size entry is marked missing in some rows and otherwise reads once, few, many or a size class.

V	D	J	size	CDR3	DNA
TRBV5-1	.	TRBJ2-3	.	CASSLWGETDTQYF	TGCGCCAGCAGCTTGTGGGGGGAAACAGATACGCAGTATTTT
TRBV14	.	TRBJ2-5	.	CASSQDPRAGHETQYF	TGTGCCAGCAGCCAAGATCCGAGGGCCGGGCACGAGACCCAGTACTTC
TRBV5-5	.	TRBJ2-6	.	CASSPIFSGANVLTF	TGTGCCAGCAGCCCTATTTTCTCTGGGGCCAACGTCCTGACTTTC
TRBV6-1	.	TRBJ1-2	.	CASSEEQNYGVNGYTF	TGTGCCAGCAGTGAAGAACAGAACTACGGGGTAAATGGCTACACCTTC
TRBV18	.	TRBJ2-3	few	CASSPESSTDTQYF	TGTGCCAGCTCACCAGAGTCAAGCACAGATACGCAGTATTTT
TRBV7-2	TRBD1	TRBJ1-2	.	CASSLLPGDREGYTF	TGTGCCAGCAGCCTTCTCCCGGGGGACAGGGAGGGCTACACCTTC
TRBV15	.	TRBJ1-1	.	CVITEAFF	TGCGTAATAACTGAAGCTTTCTTT
TRBV6-6	TRBD2	TRBJ2-1	few	CASSYSERGTRLF	TGTGCCAGCAGTTACTCCGAGCGGGGGACTAGACTCTTC
TRBV5-6	.	TRBJ1-2	.	CASSPQRATGSRYTF	TGTGCCAGCAGCCCCCAACGCGCAACAGGTAGCCGCTACACCTTC
TRBV25-1	.	TRBJ2-2	.	CASGRGGDGELFF	TGTGCCAGCGGAAGAGGGGGTGACGGGGAGCTGTTTTTT
TRBV2	.	TRBJ1-2	.	CASSEGQNYGYTF	TGTGCCAGCAGTGAAGGGCAGAACTATGGCTACACCTTC
TRBV4-3	.	TRBJ2-3	.	CASSPRTHLSTDTQYF	TGCGCCAGCAGCCCCCGGACTCACCTTAGCACAGATACGCAGTATTTT
TRBV4-3	.	TRBJ1-1	.	CASSLQMNTEAFF	TGCGCCAGCAGCCTACAGATGAACACTGAAGCTTTCTTT
TRBV6-5	.	TRBJ1-1	.	CASSYFARVNTEAFF	TGTGCCAGCAGTTACTTCGCCAGGGTGAACACTGAAGCTTTCTTT
TRBV19	.	TRBJ1-6	.	CASRMEVSNNSPLHF	TGTGCCAGTAGGATGGAGGTGTCTAATAATTCACCCCTCCACTTT
TRBV5-4	TRBD1	TRBJ2-5	.	CASSLLDRGRETQYF	TGTGCCAGCAGCTTGCTCGACAGGGGTCGGGAGACCCAGTACTTC
TRBV7-9	TRBD1	TRBJ2-5	.	CASSSGTGRETQYF	TGTGCCAGCAGCTCAGGGACAGGGCGGGAGACCCAGTACTTC
TRBV4-3	TRBD1	TRBJ1-6	.	CASSQDSGGGSPLHF	TGCGCCAGCAGCCAAGATTCAGGGGGAGGTTCACCCCTCCACTTT
TRBV11-2	.	TRBJ2-3	.	CASSQTGTDTQYF	TGTGCCAGCAGCCAGACAGGCACAGATACGCAGTATTTT
TRBV7-7	TRBD1	TRBJ2-1	.	CASSSGAGGYNEQFF	TGTGCTAGCAGCTCAGGGGCAGGGGGATACAATGAGCAGTTCTTC
TRBV19	TRBD2	TRBJ2-2	.	CASSRRASGGPNTGELFF	TGTGCCAGTAGTCGGAGGGCTAGCGGGGGACCTAACACCGGGGAGCTGTTTTTT
TRBV27	TRBD2	TRBJ2-1	.	CASSPKVLAGYNEQFF	TGTGCCAGCAGCCCCAAGGTACTAGCGGGGTACAATGAGCAGTTCTTC
TRBV18	TRBD1	TRBJ2-3	.	CASSRGQGPTDTQYF	TGTGCCAGCTCACGCGGACAGGGCCCCACAGATACGCAGTATTTT
TRBV4-2	.	TRBJ2-7	few	CASSPSNGRGLHF	TGTGCCAGCAGCCCATCGAATGGGCGGGGTTTGCACTTC
TRBV6-5	.	TRBJ2-2	.	CASSYKGLTGELFF	TGTGCCAGCAGTTATAAGGGACTCACCGGGGAGCTGTTTTTT
TRBV6-5	TRBD1	TRBJ1-6	.	CASSSTGKNSPLHF	TGTGCCAGCAGTTCGACAGGGAAGAATTCACCCCTCCACTTT
TRBV6-5	TRBD2	TRBJ2-4	.	CASMGLLKNIQYF	TGTGCCAGCATGGGACTACTCAAAAACATTCAGTACTTC
TRBV18	.	TRBJ1-4	.	CASSLSGGSSNEKLFF	TGTGCCAGCTCACTTTCGGGGGGCTCGTCTAATGAAAAACTGTTTTTT
TRBV5-1	TRBD1	TRBJ2-2	.	CASSLGDRTNTGELFF	TGCGCCAGCAGCTTAGGGGACAGGACGAACACCGGGGAGCTGTTTTTT
TRBV6-6	TRBD1	TRBJ1-2	few	CASTDRADSNYGYTF	TGTGCCAGCACGGACAGGGCCGATTCCAACTATGGCTACACCTTC
TRBV18	TRBD1	TRBJ2-1	.	CASSPNPGQGVSESYNEQFF	TGTGCCAGCTCACCTAACCCGGGACAGGGGGTATCGGAATCCTACAATGAGCAGTTCTTC
TRBV6-5	.	TRBJ1-6	.	CASSLTGFNSPLHF	TGTGCCAGCAGTCTGACAGGTTTTAATTCACCCCTCCACTTT
TRBV1	.	TRBJ2-1	once	CTSSQRLAGAINEQFF	TGCACCAGCAGCCAAAGACTAGCGGGGGCTATAAATGAGCAGTTCTTC
TRBV7-2	TRBD2	TRBJ2-3	.	CASSFLPSGGRTDTQYF	TGTGCCAGCAGCTTTCTTCCTAGCGGGGGACGCACAGATACGCAGTATTTT
TRBV2	.	TRBJ2-5	once	CASSVGRQETQYF	TGTGCCAGCAGTGTTGGCAGACAAGAGACCCAGTACTTC